This T cell receptor beta chain was found in a study of T cell changes during pregnancy in multiple sclerosis. The V gene's germline CDR1 is SGHNT and CDR2 YYREEE (reference sequence). The CDR3 is made up of 15 amino acids. In regard to this clone: A read error may produce the germline difference seen at one junction end.

Sequencing used immunoSEQ multiplex PCR; TCRdb keeps in-frame clones, though not all of them. The sample lists 73,000 or so clones, roughly nine tenths seen once, with roughly 0.8% in the top ten. The gene calls are TRBV5-4 and TRBJ2-6; D is unclear. The clonotype originates from a female donor with multiple sclerosis, enrolled in a pregnancy study. The material was peripheral blood, obtained in the second trimester of pregnancy. The CDR3 loop reads CASSPPSSEANVLTF. The CDR3 DNA reads as TGTGCCAGCAGTCCCCCAAGCTCTGAGGCCAACGTCCTGACTTTC.